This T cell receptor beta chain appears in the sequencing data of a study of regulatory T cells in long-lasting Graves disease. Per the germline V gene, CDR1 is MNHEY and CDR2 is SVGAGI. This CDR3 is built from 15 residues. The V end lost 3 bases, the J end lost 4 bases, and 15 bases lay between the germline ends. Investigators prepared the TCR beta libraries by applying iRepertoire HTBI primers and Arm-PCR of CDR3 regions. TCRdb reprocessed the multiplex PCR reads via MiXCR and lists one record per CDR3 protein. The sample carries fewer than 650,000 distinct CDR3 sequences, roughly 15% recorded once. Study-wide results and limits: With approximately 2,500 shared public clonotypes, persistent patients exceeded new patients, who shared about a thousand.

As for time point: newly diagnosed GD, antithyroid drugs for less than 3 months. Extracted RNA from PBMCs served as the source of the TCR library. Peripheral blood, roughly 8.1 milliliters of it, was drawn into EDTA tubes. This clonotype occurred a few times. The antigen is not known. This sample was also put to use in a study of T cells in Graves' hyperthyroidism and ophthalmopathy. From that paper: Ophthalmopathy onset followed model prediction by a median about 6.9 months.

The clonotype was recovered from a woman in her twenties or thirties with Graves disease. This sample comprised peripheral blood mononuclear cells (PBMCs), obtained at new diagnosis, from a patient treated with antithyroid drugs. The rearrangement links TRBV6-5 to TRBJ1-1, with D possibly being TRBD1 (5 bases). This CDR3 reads CASSYYRGLPTEAFF. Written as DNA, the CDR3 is TGTGCCAGCAGTTATTATCGGGGCCTTCCCACTGAAGCTTTCTTT.